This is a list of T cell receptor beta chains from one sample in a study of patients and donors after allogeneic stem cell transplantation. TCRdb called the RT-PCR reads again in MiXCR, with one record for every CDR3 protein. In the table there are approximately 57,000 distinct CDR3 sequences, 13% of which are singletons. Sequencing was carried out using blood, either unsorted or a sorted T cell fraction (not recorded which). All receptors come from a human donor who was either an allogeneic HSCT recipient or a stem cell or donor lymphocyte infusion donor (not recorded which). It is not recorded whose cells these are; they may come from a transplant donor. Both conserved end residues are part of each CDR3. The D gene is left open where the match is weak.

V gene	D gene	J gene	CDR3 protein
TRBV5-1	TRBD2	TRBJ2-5	CASSLVAGGPEETQYF
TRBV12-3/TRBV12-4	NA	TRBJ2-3	CASSLLVDTQYF
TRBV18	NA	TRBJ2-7	CASSPLPDRSYEQYF
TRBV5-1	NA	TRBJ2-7	CASSLAPQASYEQYF
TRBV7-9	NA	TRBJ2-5	CASSGQPQETQYF
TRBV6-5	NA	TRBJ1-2	CASSNPGLCYGYTF
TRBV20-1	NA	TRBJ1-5	CSLSSPGGNQPQHF
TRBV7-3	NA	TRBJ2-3	CASSLNGEAGVRDTQYF
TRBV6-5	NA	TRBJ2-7	CASSPRDIAYEQYF
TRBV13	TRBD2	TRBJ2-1	CASSSRSAGVYNEQFF
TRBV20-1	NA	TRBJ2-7	CSARSPYLGDYEQYF
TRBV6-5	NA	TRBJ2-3	CASRPTGTDTQYF
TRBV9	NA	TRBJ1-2	CASRSVGNGYTF
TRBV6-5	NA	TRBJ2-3	CASKVGTDTQYF
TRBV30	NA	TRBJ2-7	CAWRGQGSYEQYF
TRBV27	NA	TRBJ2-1	CASSPRLHEQFF
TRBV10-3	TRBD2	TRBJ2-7	CAITPGTSAPAYEQYF
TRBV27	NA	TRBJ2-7	CASSLGSIFEQYF
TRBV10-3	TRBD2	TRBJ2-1	CAISSGTTLNEQFF
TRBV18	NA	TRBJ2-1	CASSPGSYNEQFF
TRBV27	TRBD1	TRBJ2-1	CASSLPGTEWNEQFF
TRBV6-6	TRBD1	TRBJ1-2	CASSYRTGGVANYGYTF
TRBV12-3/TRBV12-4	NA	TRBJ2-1	CASSLGDREQFF
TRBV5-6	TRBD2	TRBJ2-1	CASSTWTSGRANEQFF
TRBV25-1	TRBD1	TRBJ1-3	CASSFGTGKNTIYF
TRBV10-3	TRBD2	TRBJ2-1	CATYSQREDYNEQFF
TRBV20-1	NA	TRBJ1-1	CSARDAASRGNTEAFF
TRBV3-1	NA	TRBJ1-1	CASSQSLGGRTEAFF
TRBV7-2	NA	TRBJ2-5	CASSLELGMPQYF
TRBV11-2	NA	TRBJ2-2	CASWGDRNTGELFF
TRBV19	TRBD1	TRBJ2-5	CASRQGVGSVETQYF
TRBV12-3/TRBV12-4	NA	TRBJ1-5	CASSPGEYSNQPQHF